This T cell receptor beta chain was observed in a study of control samples from healthy donors and cancer patients (dated by TCRdb to about 2020). Details on this clone: No antigen is known for it. The sample holds no much larger clone one base away, and base qualities are not on file.

The CDR3 starts with the cysteine, ends with the phenylalanine, and has 13 residues. Of all the DNA, just the CDR3 is kept, 39 bases in frame from base 1. CDR1 SNHLY and CDR2 FYNNEI were looked up in the germline V gene. V is clipped by 7 bases and J by 9 bases, and the sequence between their germline boundaries is 16 bases long. The method behind the library was the immunoSEQ multiplex PCR assay. Here the immuneACCESS table is served through TCRdb, limited to in-frame sequences with V and J called. Missing clones are a known gap in these copies; in checked studies unresolved V genes cover under half, and the rest lacks a known reason. The sample profile shows 60,000 to 65,000 clones; roughly 85% of them were found once. Roughly 5% of the sample comes from the top ten.

The sequence is built from TRBV2 and TRBJ2-4; the D gene is possibly TRBD2, with 6 bases matching. This TCR came from a man aged 40-49 years in good health. The sequenced sample was blood. CDR3 protein: CASTGGGVGIQYF. The bases read TGTGCCAGCACAGGCGGCGGGGTGGGCATTCAGTACTTC.